The clone carrying this T cell receptor beta chain was observed at least ten times. Its cognate antigen is unknown. These data come from a study of regulatory T cells in long-lasting Graves disease. Study outcomes and limitations: More public clonotypes were shared by persistent patients (2,741) than by new patients (more than 950).

This sample's time point: persistent/refractory GD, antithyroid drugs over 5 years with positive TRAb. With RNA extracted from PBMCs as input, the TCR library was made. Researchers made TCR beta libraries by using iRepertoire HTBI primers and running Arm-PCR on CDR3 regions. Via MiXCR, TCRdb re-called the multiplex PCR reads, giving one row per CDR3 protein. This table has some 420,000 distinct CDR3 sequences, around a fifth appearing once. The germline CDR1 and CDR2 sequences are DFQATT and SNEGSKA (reference sequence). Deletions cut 0 bases from V and 0 bases from J, with 15 bases between. The CDR3 totals 17 residues.

The sequence was collected from a female donor with Graves disease. Sequenced material: peripheral blood mononuclear cells (PBMCs), taken when the disease was refractory, from a patient treated with antithyroid drugs. This chain joins TRBV20-1 and TRBJ2-4, with D tentatively TRBD1 or TRBD2 (5 bases each). CDR3 bases: TGCAGTGCTAGAGATTCAGGCAGGGCGGGAGCCAAAAACATTCAGTACTTC. It translates to CSARDSGRAGAKNIQYF.